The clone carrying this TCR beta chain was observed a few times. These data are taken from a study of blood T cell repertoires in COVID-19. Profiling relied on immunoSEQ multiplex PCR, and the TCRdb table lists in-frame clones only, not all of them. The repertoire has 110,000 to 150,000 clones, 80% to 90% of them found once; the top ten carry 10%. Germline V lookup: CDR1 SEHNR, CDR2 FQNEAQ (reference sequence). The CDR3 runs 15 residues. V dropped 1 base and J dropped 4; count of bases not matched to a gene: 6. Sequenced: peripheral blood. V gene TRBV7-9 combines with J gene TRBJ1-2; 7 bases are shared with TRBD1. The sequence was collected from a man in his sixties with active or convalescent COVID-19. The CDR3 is CASSLGRQGSYGYTF. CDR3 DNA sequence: TGTGCCAGCAGCTTAGGTAGACAGGGCAGCTATGGCTACACCTTC.